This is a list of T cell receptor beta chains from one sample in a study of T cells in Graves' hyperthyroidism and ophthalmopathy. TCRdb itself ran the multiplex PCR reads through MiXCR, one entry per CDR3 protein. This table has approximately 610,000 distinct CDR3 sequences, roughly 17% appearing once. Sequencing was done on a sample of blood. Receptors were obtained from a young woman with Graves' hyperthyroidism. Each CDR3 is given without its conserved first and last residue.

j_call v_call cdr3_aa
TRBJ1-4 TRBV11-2 ASSYGGDLVEKLF
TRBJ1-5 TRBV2 ASSEYTYQPQH
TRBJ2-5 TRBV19 ASSILAGVQETQY
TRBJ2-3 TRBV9 ASSLRTSGIIDTQY
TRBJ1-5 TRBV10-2 ASRDSPSFNQPQH
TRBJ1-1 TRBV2 ASNLGDTEAF
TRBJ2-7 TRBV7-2 ASSLVVPPYEQY
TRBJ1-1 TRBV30 AWSLNRNTEAF
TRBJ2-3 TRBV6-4 ASSDSPGTGPTDTQY
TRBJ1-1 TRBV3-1 ASSQVDRMANTEAF
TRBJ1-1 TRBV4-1 ASAGQRNTEAF
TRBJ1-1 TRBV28 ASNPGVVVTEAF
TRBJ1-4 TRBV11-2 ASRRLGGAVEKLF
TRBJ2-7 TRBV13 ASSPGSAYEQY
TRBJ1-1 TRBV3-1 ASSQAGRGAF
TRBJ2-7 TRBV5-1 ASSYRTAGDEQY
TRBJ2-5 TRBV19 ASSMEETQY
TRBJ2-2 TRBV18 ASSPTPGNTGELF
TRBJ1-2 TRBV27 ASRALSNYGYT
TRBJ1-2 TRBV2 ASRAGTDYGYT
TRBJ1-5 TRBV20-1 SALGTDHQPQH
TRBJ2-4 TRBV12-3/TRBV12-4 ASSSGGPNIQY
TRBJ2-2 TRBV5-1 ASSRVRRDVSGELF
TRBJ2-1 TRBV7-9 AILLGQGGGDEQF
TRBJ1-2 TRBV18 ASSPGADYGYT
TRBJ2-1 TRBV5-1 ASSLVGGTDNEQF
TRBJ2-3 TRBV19 ASSIGHRRDTQY
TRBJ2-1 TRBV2 ASRPGTSGIRRPYNEQF
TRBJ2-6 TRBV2 ASKLGQGRSGANVLT
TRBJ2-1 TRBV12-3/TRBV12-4 ASSSVQGAGNEQF
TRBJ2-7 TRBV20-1 SASWRGDTLYEQY
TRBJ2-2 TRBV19 ASIGRRTGDTGELF
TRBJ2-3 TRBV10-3 AISDYRVGVTDTQY
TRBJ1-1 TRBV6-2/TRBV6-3 ASSYWGMNTEAF
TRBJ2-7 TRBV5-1 ASSLTMEYEQY
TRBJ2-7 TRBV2 ASIGGSYEQY
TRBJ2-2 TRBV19 ASSYFAGPANTGELF
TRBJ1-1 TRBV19 AIRGDAYTEAF
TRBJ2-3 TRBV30 AWSTGSTDTQY